Listed below are T cell receptor beta chains from one sample, sequenced in a study of response to subunit inactivated influenza vaccine. TCRdb re-derived calls from the RT-PCR reads in MiXCR, one entry per CDR3 protein. The sample shows roughly 700,000 distinct CDR3 sequences, more than 15% of them seen only once. The starting material was PBMCs from blood, obtained about 12 days after vaccination. These receptors originate from a man aged 45-65 years who received an inactivated influenza vaccine. CDR3s include the opening cysteine and the closing phenylalanine or tryptophan. The D gene is left open where the match is weak. For some rows the clone size is stated as once, few or many, or as a class when expanded; others skip it.

J gene | clone size | D gene | V gene | CDR3 protein | CDR3 DNA
TRBJ1-1 | NA | NA | TRBV6-2/TRBV6-3 | CASSYWQFGTEAFF | TGTGCCAGCAGTTACTGGCAGTTTGGAACTGAAGCTTTCTTT
TRBJ1-2 | NA | NA | TRBV20-1 | CSAWTAVYGYTF | TGCAGTGCTTGGACCGCGGTCTATGGCTACACCTTC
TRBJ2-5 | NA | TRBD2 | TRBV5-1 | CASSLEAGVLETQYF | TGCGCCAGCAGCTTGGAGGCGGGGGTGTTGGAGACCCAGTACTTC
TRBJ2-3 | few | TRBD2 | TRBV6-5 | CASSWLAGATDTQYF | TGTGCCAGCAGTTGGTTAGCGGGGGCCACAGATACGCAGTATTTT
TRBJ2-4 | many | TRBD2 | TRBV9 | CASSRGLAGLLAKNIQYF | TGTGCCAGCAGCCGGGGACTAGCGGGGTTGTTGGCCAAAAACATTCAGTACTTC
TRBJ2-3 | many | TRBD2 | TRBV5-6 | CASSYSGGAGDTQYF | TGTGCCAGCAGCTATAGCGGGGGGGCCGGGGATACGCAGTATTTT
TRBJ2-1 | few | NA | TRBV20-1 | CSATSNEQFF | TGCAGTGCTACTAGCAATGAGCAGTTCTTC
TRBJ1-1 | few | NA | TRBV24-1 | CAVGNSGVAFF | TGTGCCGTAGGGAATTCCGGGGTCGCTTTCTTT
TRBJ1-3 | NA | NA | TRBV5-1 | CASSLGDAGSGNTIYF | TGCGCCAGCAGCTTGGGGGATGCAGGCTCTGGAAACACCATATATTTT
TRBJ2-3 | NA | NA | TRBV25-1 | CASSAGPRTDTQYF | TGTGCCAGCAGTGCCGGACCACGCACAGATACGCAGTATTTT
TRBJ2-1 | once | TRBD1 | TRBV7-9 | CASSGTGRSYNEQFF | TGTGCCAGCAGTGGGACAGGCCGCTCCTACAATGAGCAGTTCTTC
TRBJ2-1 | NA | TRBD1 | TRBV9 | CASSVAGGQSYNEQFF | TGTGCCAGCAGCGTAGCTGGGGGACAGTCATACAATGAGCAGTTCTTC
TRBJ2-1 | NA | TRBD2 | TRBV6-5 | CASSYSGGSGMEQFF | TGTGCCAGCAGTTACTCGGGGGGGAGCGGCATGGAGCAGTTCTTC
TRBJ2-3 | many | TRBD1 | TRBV5-1 | CASSLGPGQVPDTQYF | TGCGCCAGCAGCTTGGGGCCGGGACAGGTCCCAGATACGCAGTATTTT
TRBJ1-3 | NA | NA | TRBV20-1 | CSASPAAWNSGNTIYF | TGCAGTGCTAGTCCCGCCGCCTGGAACTCTGGAAACACCATATATTTT
TRBJ2-7 | NA | TRBD2 | TRBV2 | CASSEGEGTRGYEQYF | TGTGCCAGCAGTGAAGGGGAAGGGACTAGAGGCTACGAGCAGTACTTC
TRBJ2-7 | NA | NA | TRBV4-2 | CASSQEGGYYYEQYF | TGTGCCAGCAGCCAAGAGGGCGGTTATTACTACGAGCAGTACTTC
TRBJ2-7 | NA | TRBD2 | TRBV5-1 | CASSLGREALYEQYF | TGCGCCAGCAGCTTGGGACGGGAGGCCTTATACGAGCAGTACTTC
TRBJ1-5 | NA | NA | TRBV6-5 | CASSYRGQSQPQHF | TGTGCCAGCAGTTACAGAGGGCAGAGTCAGCCCCAGCATTTT
TRBJ2-6 | NA | NA | TRBV7-9 | CASSTRTGDSGANVLTF | TGTGCCAGCAGCACGCGCACAGGAGACTCTGGGGCCAACGTCCTGACTTTC
TRBJ2-7 | few | NA | TRBV12-3/TRBV12-4 | CASSSSPDQYF | TGTGCCAGCAGTTCCTCTCCCGATCAGTACTTC
TRBJ2-1 | NA | NA | TRBV4-3 | CASSQTHGGTNEQFF | TGCGCCAGCAGCCAGACACATGGGGGGACCAATGAGCAGTTCTTC
TRBJ2-3 | NA | NA | TRBV29-1 | CSIRGNPRGPDTQYF | TGCAGCATACGGGGGAACCCTAGGGGCCCAGATACGCAGTATTTT
TRBJ2-3 | NA | NA | TRBV28 | CASRSTVGTQYF | TGTGCCAGCAGATCCACTGTGGGTACGCAGTATTTT
TRBJ2-7 | NA | NA | TRBV20-1 | CSARVSGVEQYF | TGCAGTGCAAGAGTGTCGGGGGTCGAGCAGTACTTC
TRBJ2-5 | many | TRBD2 | TRBV7-6 | CASSLVSSGSQETQYF | TGTGCCAGCAGCTTAGTATCTAGCGGGTCGCAAGAGACCCAGTACTTC
TRBJ2-1 | few | NA | TRBV11-2 | CASSLVGGTGREQFF | TGTGCCAGCAGCTTAGTTGGGGGAACAGGGAGGGAGCAGTTCTTC
TRBJ2-1 | NA | TRBD2 | TRBV5-1 | CASSLGGSSGVNEQFF | TGCGCCAGCAGCTTGGGCGGATCTAGCGGGGTAAATGAGCAGTTCTTC
TRBJ1-1 | NA | TRBD1 | TRBV29-1 | CSVLQGVQTEAFF | TGCAGCGTTCTACAGGGGGTACAGACTGAAGCTTTCTTT
TRBJ2-1 | NA | NA | TRBV7-2 | CASSLEGLTDNEQFF | TGTGCCAGCAGCTTAGAGGGACTGACCGACAATGAGCAGTTCTTC
TRBJ2-7 | many | TRBD2 | TRBV13 | CASSFRSNGGRDSYEQYF | TGTGCCAGCAGCTTCAGGAGCAACGGCGGGAGGGACTCCTACGAGCAGTACTTC
TRBJ1-5 | few | NA | TRBV7-9 | CASSFSANQPQHF | TGTGCCAGCAGCTTTTCGGCAAATCAGCCCCAGCATTTT
TRBJ1-3 | NA | NA | TRBV10-3 | CAISEGVSSGNTIYF | TGTGCCATCAGCGAGGGGGTGAGCTCTGGAAACACCATATATTTT
TRBJ2-5 | NA | NA | TRBV24-1 | CATSTSASGYETQYF | TGTGCCACCTCCACCAGTGCGAGCGGGTATGAGACCCAGTACTTC
TRBJ1-3 | many | NA | TRBV5-6 | CASSRDTSLAIYF | TGTGCCAGCAGCAGAGACACCTCCTTGGCCATATATTTT
TRBJ2-1 | few | TRBD2 | TRBV6-2/TRBV6-3 | CASSSLAGGYYNEQFF | TGTGCCAGCAGTTCTCTAGCGGGGGGTTATTACAATGAGCAGTTCTTC
TRBJ1-1 | few | NA | TRBV3-1 | CASSQEGWGLSEAFF | TGTGCCAGCAGCCAAGAAGGGTGGGGGTTGTCTGAAGCTTTCTTT
TRBJ2-7 | NA | NA | TRBV7-8 | CASSLVAATHYEQYF | TGTGCCAGCAGCTTAGTAGCGGCGACCCACTACGAGCAGTACTTC
TRBJ2-7 | NA | NA | TRBV24-1 | CATSDWGKGEQYF | TGTGCCACCAGTGATTGGGGAAAAGGCGAGCAGTACTTC
TRBJ2-4 | NA | NA | TRBV20-1 | CSAHTKNIQYF | TGCAGTGCTCATACTAAAAACATTCAGTACTTC
TRBJ2-3 | NA | NA | TRBV7-2 | CASSLPLASTDTQYF | TGTGCCAGCAGCTTACCCCTAGCGAGCACAGATACGCAGTATTTT
TRBJ2-1 | NA | NA | TRBV7-9 | CASSSPGTPHNEQFF | TGTGCCAGCAGCTCCCCCGGGACCCCACACAATGAGCAGTTCTTC
TRBJ2-7 | few | TRBD2 | TRBV7-2 | CASSPPGLAREQYF | TGTGCCAGCAGCCCCCCAGGACTAGCTCGCGAGCAGTACTTC
TRBJ2-1 | many | NA | TRBV7-8 | CASSLRRGISGNEQFF | TGTGCCAGCAGCTTAAGGAGGGGAATATCGGGCAATGAGCAGTTCTTC
TRBJ1-2 | NA | TRBD1 | TRBV7-2 | CASREQGTSGYGYTF | TGTGCCAGCAGGGAACAGGGGACCTCGGGCTATGGCTACACCTTC
TRBJ2-2 | many | NA | TRBV12-3/TRBV12-4 | CASSEQGYTGELFF | TGTGCCAGCAGTGAACAGGGTTACACCGGGGAGCTGTTTTTT
TRBJ1-1 | few | NA | TRBV20-1 | CSARGQVNTEAFF | TGCAGTGCTAGAGGACAGGTGAACACTGAAGCTTTCTTT
TRBJ2-3 | NA | NA | TRBV7-9 | CASSESGGTDTQYF | TGTGCCAGCAGCGAAAGCGGAGGCACAGATACGCAGTATTTT
TRBJ1-2 | few | NA | TRBV20-1 | CSASKIRLGDLYGYTF | TGCAGTGCTTCTAAGATTAGACTGGGAGACTTATATGGCTACACCTTC
TRBJ1-1 | few | NA | TRBV28 | CASSFWGRGNTEAFF | TGTGCCAGCAGTTTTTGGGGGCGCGGGAACACTGAAGCTTTCTTT